These T cell receptor beta chains were read from a single sample in a study of CD8 T cells in ankylosing spondylitis. TCRdb analysed the 5' RACE reads with MiXCR anew, one entry per CDR3 protein. The table records under 850,000 distinct CDR3 sequences, roughly 19% of them present only once. Material for sequencing was blood, either unsorted or a sorted T cell fraction (not recorded which). These receptor sequences come from a male donor with ankylosing spondylitis. Each CDR3 is given with its conserved first and last residue. A D gene is named only where the DNA matches it firmly. A clone size is listed for some rows: how often the clone was seen (once, few, many), or a class if it is expanded.

v_call	d_call	j_call	clone_size	cdr3_nt	cdr3_aa
TRBV18	TRBD2	TRBJ2-3	-	TGTGCCAGCTCACCTCTAGCGGGAGTCTCAGATACGCAGTATTTT	CASSPLAGVSDTQYF
TRBV27	-	TRBJ1-1	-	TGTGCCAGCAGTTTATCTGGCGGGGACGAGATGGCTTTCTTT	CASSLSGGDEMAFF
TRBV5-1	-	TRBJ2-5	-	TGCGCCAGCCGGACCAACCAAGAGACCCAGTACTTC	CASRTNQETQYF
TRBV5-1	TRBD1	TRBJ1-2	-	TGCGCCAGCAGCTTGGGACAGGGGGCGTGGAATGGCTACACCTTC	CASSLGQGAWNGYTF
TRBV7-6	-	TRBJ2-1	-	TGTGCCAGCAGCTTGTTGTCCACACTGTATGAGCAGTTCTTC	CASSLLSTLYEQFF
TRBV25-1	TRBD2	TRBJ2-3	-	TGTGCCAGCAGTGACCGCCTTGGGCAGGGAGGGCCAGATACGCAGTATTTT	CASSDRLGQGGPDTQYF
TRBV29-1	-	TRBJ2-5	-	TGCAGCGTTGCTGGGGGGGCCGATGGAATAGAGACCCAGTACTTC	CSVAGGADGIETQYF
TRBV10-3	-	TRBJ2-2	-	TGTGCCACGGGGGCGGGGACGAACACCGGGGAGCTGTTTTTT	CATGAGTNTGELFF
TRBV5-8	-	TRBJ2-6	-	TGTGCCAGCAGCCCGCAAGGAGGGGCCAACGTCCTGACTTTC	CASSPQGGANVLTF
TRBV2	-	TRBJ2-5	-	TGTGCCAGCATGGTTGGGGAGACCCAGTACTTC	CASMVGETQYF
TRBV7-8	-	TRBJ2-7	-	TGTGCCAGCAAGGCGGGGAGCTCCTACGAGCAGTACTTC	CASKAGSSYEQYF
TRBV3-1	-	TRBJ2-1	few	TGTGCCAGCACCCTGGGGGGAGTCATGAGTGAGCAGTTCTTC	CASTLGGVMSEQFF
TRBV10-3	-	TRBJ2-2	many	TGTGCCATCCGACAGGATTTCAACACCGGGGAGCTGTTTTTT	CAIRQDFNTGELFF
TRBV5-1	-	TRBJ2-1	-	TGCGCCAGCAGCTTGAGTCCGGGACTCACCTACAATGAGCAGTTCTTC	CASSLSPGLTYNEQFF
TRBV7-9	-	TRBJ2-7	-	TGTGCCAGCAGTCACAGCGGACAGTCTTCCTACGAGCAGTACTTC	CASSHSGQSSYEQYF